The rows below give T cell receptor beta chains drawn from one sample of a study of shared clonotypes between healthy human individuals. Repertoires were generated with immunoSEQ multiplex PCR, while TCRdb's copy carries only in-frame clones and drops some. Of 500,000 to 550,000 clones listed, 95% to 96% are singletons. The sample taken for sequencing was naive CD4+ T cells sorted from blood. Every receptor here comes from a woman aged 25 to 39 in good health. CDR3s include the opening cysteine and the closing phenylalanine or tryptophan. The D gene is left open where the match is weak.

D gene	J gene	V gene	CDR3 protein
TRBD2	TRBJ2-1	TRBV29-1	CSVDSSGRSGSSYNEQFF
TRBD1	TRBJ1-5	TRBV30	CAWSSDRNSNQPQHF
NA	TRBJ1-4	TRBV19	CASKLTGTAEKLFF
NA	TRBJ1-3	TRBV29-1	CSVEEGYTIYF
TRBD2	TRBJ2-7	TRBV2	CASKREADPYEQYF
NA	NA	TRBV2	CASSERLLAYEQYF
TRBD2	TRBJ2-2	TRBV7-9	CASSMTGGAATGELFF
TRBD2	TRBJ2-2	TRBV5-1	CASSSLLAGGPSGELFF
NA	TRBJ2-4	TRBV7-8	CASSLDRIAKNIQYF
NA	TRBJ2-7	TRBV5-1	CASSGEVEQYF
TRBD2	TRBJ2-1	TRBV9	CASSVSGLAGDEQFF
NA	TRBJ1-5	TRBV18	CASSPLSGRANQPQHF
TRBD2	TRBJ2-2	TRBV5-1	CASTESGAFGELFF
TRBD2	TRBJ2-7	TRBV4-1	CASSQYVSLAGPDYEQYF
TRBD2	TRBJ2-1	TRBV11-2	CASSPQLAGDYNEQFF
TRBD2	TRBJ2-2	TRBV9	CASSLAGQTGELFF